The rows below give T cell receptor beta chains drawn from one sample of a study of human T cells and chemical hapten exposure. TCRdb reanalysed the RACE reads using MiXCR and keeps one entry per CDR3 protein. This sample has under 95,000 distinct CDR3 sequences; about 8.8% occur once, and the top ten carry 2.9%. Material: whole blood. These TCRs come from a female donor in good health. Some clones in this sample may be carry-over from other donors' samples. The CDR3 runs from the conserved cysteine through the conserved F or W. Fields, in order: J gene, V gene, D gene, clone size, CDR3 DNA, CDR3 protein. The D gene is left open where the match is weak. The listing skips clone size in some rows; elsewhere it reads once, few, many or a size class.

TRBJ1-5,TRBV2,TRBD1,.,TGTGCCAGCAGTACACAGGGGAGCAATCAGCCCCAGCATTTT,CASSTQGSNQPQHF
TRBJ2-7,TRBV28,TRBD2,few,TGTGCCAGCAGCCTAGCGGGCTCTTTCTCCTACGAGCAGTACTTC,CASSLAGSFSYEQYF
TRBJ2-5,TRBV20-1,TRBD1,.,TGCAGTGCCCGGGACAGGGCGTACCAAGAGACCCAGTACTTC,CSARDRAYQETQYF
TRBJ1-3,TRBV12-3/TRBV12-4,TRBD1,.,TGTGCCAGCGGTCCAGGGGGTTATGGAAACACCATATATTTT,CASGPGGYGNTIYF
TRBJ2-7,TRBV27,TRBD2,many,TGTGCCAGCAGTCCGCGGGGGTTCGTATTATACTTC,CASSPRGFVLYF
TRBJ2-2,TRBV3-1,.,.,TGTGCCAGCAGGGAAGTTGCCGGGGAGCTGTTTTTT,CASREVAGELFF
TRBJ2-1,TRBV7-9,TRBD2,.,TGTGCCAGCGGGGATTTAGCGGGAGGGGACAATGAGCAGTTCTTC,CASGDLAGGDNEQFF
TRBJ1-5,TRBV21-1,.,.,TGTGCCAGCAGTCCAAGCAATCAGCCCCAGCATTTT,CASSPSNQPQHF
TRBJ2-3,TRBV14,TRBD1,.,TGTGCCAGCAGCCAAGAACAGGGGGCGCGAGGAGATACGCAGTATTTT,CASSQEQGARGDTQYF
TRBJ2-5,TRBV29-1,.,many,TGCAGCGCCCGGAAAACCCAAGAGACCCAGTACTTC,CSARKTQETQYF
TRBJ2-1,TRBV11-2,.,many,TGTGCCAGCAGCTGGCAGGGGAATGAGCAGTTCTTC,CASSWQGNEQFF
TRBJ1-2,TRBV9,.,.,TGTGCCAGCAGCGTAGAGGGGGGTTCTCCTCCCCATGGCTACACCTTC,CASSVEGGSPPHGYTF
TRBJ2-7,TRBV2,TRBD1,few,TGTGCCAGCCACATGGGAGGAGGGACAGGACCGGACGAGCAGTACTTC,CASHMGGGTGPDEQYF
TRBJ2-1,TRBV12-3/TRBV12-4,TRBD2,.,TGTGCCAGCACCTCAAGAGCGGGAGATCACAATGAGCAGTTCTTC,CASTSRAGDHNEQFF
TRBJ1-5,TRBV29-1,.,few,TGCAGCGTCCAAAATCAAGGACAGCCCCAGCATTTT,CSVQNQGQPQHF
TRBJ1-2,TRBV7-9,TRBD1,few,TGTGCCAGCAGCTCAGCAGGGGGCGACGGCTACACCTTC,CASSSAGGDGYTF
TRBJ2-5,TRBV7-9,.,many,TGTGCCAGCAGCTTAGGGGTGGAGACCCAGTACTTC,CASSLGVETQYF
TRBJ1-6,TRBV20-1,.,many,TGCAGTGCGGTGGCCTACGGGATTTCACCCCTCCACTTT,CSAVAYGISPLHF
TRBJ1-2,TRBV3-1,.,.,TGTGCCAGCAGCCAAGCCGTCCGGGACAACTATGGCTACACCTTC,CASSQAVRDNYGYTF
TRBJ1-1,TRBV5-1,.,few,TGCGCCAGCAGCGCAGACAGCACGAACACTGAAGCTTTCTTT,CASSADSTNTEAFF
TRBJ2-3,TRBV5-4,TRBD2,.,TGTGCCAGCAGATATAGCGGGAGGGAATACACAGATACGCAGTATTTT,CASRYSGREYTDTQYF
TRBJ2-5,TRBV20-1,.,many,TGCAGTGCTAGTCCGAACAGGGGAGGGGAGACCCAGTACTTC,CSASPNRGGETQYF
TRBJ2-1,TRBV20-1,TRBD2,.,TGCAGTGCTAGAGATCTGAGTAGCGGGAGTTTTCAGGGGGATGAGCAGTTCTTC,CSARDLSSGSFQGDEQFF
TRBJ2-5,TRBV20-1,.,.,TGCAGTGCTAGACCCACAAAGTTTAGGGGAGAGCTTCAAGAGACCCAGTACTTC,CSARPTKFRGELQETQYF
TRBJ2-1,TRBV29-1,TRBD2,many,TGCAGCGTAGTACTAGCGGGAGGGCCTGGTGAGCAGTTCTTC,CSVVLAGGPGEQFF
TRBJ2-2,TRBV20-1,TRBD2,many,TGCAGTGCTAGCCCCGGACTAGCGGAGAGCGGGGAGCTGTTTTTT,CSASPGLAESGELFF
TRBJ2-3,TRBV29-1,TRBD2,many,TGCAGCGGGACTAGCGGGAGGAGTACGCAGTATTTT,CSGTSGRSTQYF
TRBJ2-1,TRBV28,.,.,TGTGCCAGCAGTTTACGTCGTTTACTAGAGAGAAACAATGAGCAGTTCTTC,CASSLRRLLERNNEQFF
TRBJ1-4,TRBV12-3/TRBV12-4,.,many,TGTGCCAGCAGTTTGGGGTACGCAACTAATGAAAAACTGTTTTTT,CASSLGYATNEKLFF
TRBJ2-1,TRBV2,.,.,TGTGCCAGCTCACTTACCAATGAGCAGTTCTTC,CASSLTNEQFF
TRBJ2-5,TRBV12-3/TRBV12-4,TRBD2,many,TGTGCCAGCAGTCCCCACGCTAGCGGGTACCAAGAGACCCAGTACTTC,CASSPHASGYQETQYF
TRBJ2-7,TRBV6-1,.,few,TGTGCCAGCAGTCCCCAGACGGAGGTCTCCGAGCAGTACTTC,CASSPQTEVSEQYF
TRBJ1-1,TRBV7-3,TRBD1,many,TGTGCCAGCAGCGGGGACAGGATTAAAGGGGCAGAAGCTTTCTTT,CASSGDRIKGAEAFF
TRBJ2-7,TRBV20-1,TRBD1,.,TGCAGTGCCCTCAGGACAGGGGCCTACGAGCAGTACTTC,CSALRTGAYEQYF
TRBJ2-5,TRBV27,.,many,TGTGCCAGCAGTGTCGGACCACAAGAGACCCAGTACTTC,CASSVGPQETQYF